This T cell receptor beta chain emerged from a study of T cells after yellow fever vaccination. The study, taken as a whole, reports: A secondary response was less intense yet reached its peak sooner, at day 5 versus 15. The booster saw the reappearance of most primary-vaccination clones (roughly 95% CD4, about 88% CD8).

In the case of this clonotype: Its cognate antigen is unknown.

The V end lost 1 base, the J end lost 0 bases, and 10 bases lay between the germline ends. The germline V gene has CDR1 LGHNA and CDR2 YNFKEQ. The CDR3 has 15 amino acids. Via MiXCR, TCRdb re-called the 5' RACE reads, giving one row per CDR3 protein. The table includes 300,000 to 350,000 distinct CDR3 sequences, approximately 4.5% detected once. This receptor was identified in a man in his late teens or twenties who received the YFV17D yellow fever vaccine. Specimen: PBMCs, collected 15 days after the yellow fever booster vaccination. The rearrangement joins TRBV4-2 to TRBJ2-7, with D maybe TRBD2 (6 bases). The CDR3, as DNA: TGTGCCAGCAGCCAAGGACGGGAGAGCTCCTACGAGCAGTACTTC. Residues: CASSQGRESSYEQYF.